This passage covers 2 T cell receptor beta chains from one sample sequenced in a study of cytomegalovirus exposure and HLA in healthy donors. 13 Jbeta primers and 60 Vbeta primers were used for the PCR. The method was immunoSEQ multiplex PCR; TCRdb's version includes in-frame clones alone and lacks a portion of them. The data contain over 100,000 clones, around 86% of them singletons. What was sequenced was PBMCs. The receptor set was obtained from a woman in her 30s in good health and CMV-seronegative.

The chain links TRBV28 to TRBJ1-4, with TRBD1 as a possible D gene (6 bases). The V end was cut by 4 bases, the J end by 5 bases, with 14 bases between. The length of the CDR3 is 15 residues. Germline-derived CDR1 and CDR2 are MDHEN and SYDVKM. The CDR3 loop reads CASSSGARWNEKLFF. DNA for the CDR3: TGTGCCAGCAGTTCAGGGGCGCGGTGGAATGAAAAACTGTTTTTT.

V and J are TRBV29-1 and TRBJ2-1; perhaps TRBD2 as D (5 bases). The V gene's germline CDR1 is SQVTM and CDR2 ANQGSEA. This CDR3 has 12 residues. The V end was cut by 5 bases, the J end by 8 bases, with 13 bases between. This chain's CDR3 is CSVLTPGYEQFF. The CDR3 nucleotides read TGCAGCGTTCTCACCCCGGGGTATGAGCAGTTCTTC.